This T cell receptor (beta chain) emerged from a study of beta chain features in type 1 diabetes (dated by TCRdb to between 2018 and 2020). Study-wide context: No differences in mean age, gender distribution, total cell number or subset yield were found between patients and healthy donors. A total of roughly 98,000,000 sorted cells were examined across all samples, and a strong correlation was observed between cell number per subset and RNA yield. The study compared the TCRB repertoires of sorted circulating CD4+ T cell subsets in recently diagnosed type 1 diabetes patients with those in matched healthy donors. Regulatory and stem cell-like memory subsets were obtained from only 8 patients and roughly 8 healthy donors, while naive and central memory subsets were obtained from all 30 or so donors. General study outcomes and caveats: Because cDNA was sequenced instead of genomic DNA, highly expressing activated cells could be over-represented, though the groups showed no difference in activation or CD3 levels. Type 1 diabetes patients showed a moderate but significant shortening of TCRB CDR3 length in all four CD4+ subsets. At VDJ recombination sites, patients with type 1 diabetes made fewer insertions and deleted more nucleotides, a pattern implying thymic rearrangement abnormalities. Naive, central memory and regulatory TCRB repertoires appeared to be more alike among patients than among healthy donors. PCR may preferentially amplify shorter templates, but because patient and control samples were amplified and corrected together, any resulting skew would affect both groups equally. HLA sub-analyses involved small numbers of individuals, so any influence of HLA type on TCRB rearrangement remained unresolved.

Notes on this clone: Its antigen is currently not known. Base qualities are not at hand, and no much larger clone is one base apart.

A single peripheral blood draw of around 0.11 L on average was collected from each donor into heparinised tubes. Using a panel that included CD45RO, CCR7, CD25, CD127, CD95 and CD27, naive, central memory, regulatory and stem cell-like memory CD4+ T cells were sorted on a BD FACSAria II. Every sorted population had a purity above 95%. PBMCs were isolated right away by Lymphoprep density gradient centrifugation and were stained directly, without culture. To minimize batch effects, samples were stained and sorted in pairs, one healthy donor with one patient per experiment. Trimming accounts for 4 bases at V and 7 bases at J, while the number of junction bases matched to no gene is 9. The germline V gene provides CDR1 SGHDT and CDR2 YYEEEE. The CDR3 has 15 amino acids, counting the end cysteine and phenylalanine. The entry retains the CDR3 DNA only, 45 bases that are in frame from base 1. All of the isolated RNA was reverse transcribed with the High Capacity cDNA Reverse Transcription Kit, so expressed TCRB transcripts were sequenced. Naive, central memory and regulatory T cell samples underwent deep immunoSEQ sequencing, averaging roughly 3.5 million total reads per sample. Sorted cells were lysed in RLT buffer, and RNA was extracted using DNase-treated RNeasy Micro or Mini kits according to cell number. To prevent cross-contamination, every cell subset was processed on its own, while patient and healthy donor samples were processed together. Using the immunoSEQ multiplex PCR, TCRB sequences were amplified from cDNA into 87-bp fragments spanning the CDR3 region. The amplicons were sequenced using the Illumina HiSeq platform. The paper's data handling went like this. Synthetic template baselines were used to correct PCR bias computationally, reads within Hamming distance 2 were collapsed, and singletons that could not be merged were discarded. Reads were aligned against IMGT so that V, D and J genes, CDR3 length and insertions or deletions at six rearrangement sites could be assigned. Within each subset, clonotype counts were normalized to sorted cell number, after which true diversity and Gini coefficients were computed with the tcR R package. The overlap coefficient, calculated on TCRB nucleotide sequences, was used to measure repertoire sharing. As a proxy for the pre-selection repertoire, out-of-frame TCRB sequences from naive cells were analyzed. TCRdb took over this immuneACCESS table, retaining in-frame rearrangements with V and J assigned. Such tables are incomplete; in checked studies, under half of the missing clones stem from an unresolved V gene, and the remainder is unexplained. The V and J calls and clone size were taken over from that table, and D and trimming were inferred from the DNA. Recorded for this sample are 350,000 to 400,000 clones; over 13% of them occurred a single time. In total, the top ten clones hold approximately 0.019% of the sample.

The V gene is TRBV5-6 and the J gene is TRBJ2-1; 9 middle bases align to TRBD2. Sequenced input: naive CD4+ T cells from blood. The sample's cell subset or site label, in plain terms: true naive CD4+ T cells. This receptor was identified in a woman younger than 35 in good health. The DNA is as follows: TGTGCCAGCAGCCTCCCTAGCGGGATAGGAAATGAGCAGTTCTTC. It translates to CASSLPSGIGNEQFF.